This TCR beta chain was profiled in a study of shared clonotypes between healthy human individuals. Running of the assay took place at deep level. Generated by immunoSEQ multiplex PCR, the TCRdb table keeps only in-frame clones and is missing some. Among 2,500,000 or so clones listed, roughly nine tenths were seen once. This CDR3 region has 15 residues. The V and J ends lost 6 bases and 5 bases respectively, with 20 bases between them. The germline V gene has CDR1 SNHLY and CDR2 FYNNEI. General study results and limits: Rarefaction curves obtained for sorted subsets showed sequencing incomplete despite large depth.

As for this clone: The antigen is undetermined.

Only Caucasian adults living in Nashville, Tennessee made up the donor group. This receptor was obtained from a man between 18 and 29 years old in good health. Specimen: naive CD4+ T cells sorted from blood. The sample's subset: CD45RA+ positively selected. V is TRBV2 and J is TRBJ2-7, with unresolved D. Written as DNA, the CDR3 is TGTGCCAGCAGGGGATGGGCCTTAAGGTTAAACGAGCAGTACTTC. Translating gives CASRGWALRLNEQYF.